This entry concerns a single T cell receptor (beta chain). This entry is derived from a study of T cells after somatic rescue of genetic block. The CDR3 extends over 21 amino acids. Looked up from germline, CDR1 is MNHEY and CDR2 is SMNVEV (reference sequence). The J segment lost 2 bases and the V segment lost 6 bases, leaving 25 bases of the junction unmatched. Profiling relied on immunoSEQ multiplex PCR, and the TCRdb table lists in-frame clones only, not all of them. The data hold about 88,000 clones, with 85% to 90% observed a single time. Sequencing was done on a sample of peripheral blood mononuclear cells (PBMCs). This receptor was obtained from a woman aged 18-35 years. The J gene is TRBJ2-7, the V gene TRBV27, with 10 bases matching TRBD2. The CDR3 is CASSGRGTEPGLADPPYEQYF. In nucleotides, the CDR3 is TGTGCCAGCAGCGGGAGGGGGACTGAACCCGGACTAGCGGATCCTCCCTACGAGCAGTACTTC.